The rows below give T cell receptor beta chains drawn from one sample of a study of glioma-infiltrating T cells. Using its own MiXCR run on the multiplex PCR reads, TCRdb lists one record per CDR3 protein. The profile shows fewer than 200,000 distinct CDR3 sequences, around 32% of them singletons. Sequenced input: glioma tissue, nonneoplastic brain tissue, or PBMCs (not recorded which). These TCRs come from a human donor with low-grade glioma or glioblastoma, undergoing nonglioma brain surgery, or in good health (not recorded which). Both conserved end residues are part of each CDR3. Each record gives: D gene, V gene, clone size, J gene, CDR3 DNA, CDR3 protein. A D gene is named only where the DNA matches it firmly. Some rows mark clone size as missing; the rest say once, few, many or name a class of expanded clone.

.	TRBV3-1	many	TRBJ1-5	TGTGCCAGCAGCCAAGAGGGCCATCAGCCCCAGCATTTT	CASSQEGHQPQHF
.	TRBV20-1	many	TRBJ2-7	TGCAGTGCTAGAGATCCCAGTTCAACCTTCTACGAGCAGTACTTC	CSARDPSSTFYEQYF
.	TRBV2	few	TRBJ1-6	TGTGCCAGCCGGCGGGTTACAGGGTTGGATTCACCCCTCCACTTT	CASRRVTGLDSPLHF
.	TRBV7-2	.	TRBJ2-3	.	CASSIYLCSAPGQGSDTQYF
.	TRBV28	.	TRBJ1-1	TGTGCCAGCACCCTGTTGGGCCACACTGAATCTTTCTTT	CASTLLGHTESFF
.	TRBV28	many	TRBJ1-1	TGTGCCAGCAGTGGGGACGGTGTGAACACTGAAGCTTTCTTT	CASSGDGVNTEAFF
.	TRBV4-1	many	TRBJ1-3	TGCGCCAGCAGCCAAGGTACAGCCTCTGGAAACACCATATATTTT	CASSQGTASGNTIYF
.	TRBV4-2	many	TRBJ2-1	TGTGCCAGCAGCCTCCGTTGGGGCAATGAGCAGTTCTTC	CASSLRWGNEQFF
.	TRBV29-1	few	TRBJ1-4	TGCAGCGTTAACAACCGGGCCGATAATGAAAAACTGTTTTTT	CSVNNRADNEKLFF
.	TRBV7-2	few	TRBJ2-5	TGTGCCAGCAGCCCCGAGGTGGGGGCGGAGACCCAGTACTTC	CASSPEVGAETQYF
TRBD1	TRBV20-1	many	TRBJ1-5	TGCAGTGCCATTACAGGGGGCGCGGATCAGCCCCAGCATTTT	CSAITGGADQPQHF
.	TRBV12-3/TRBV12-4	.	TRBJ2-3	TGTGCCAGCAGTCGAGATGGGGTCACAGATACGCAGTATTTT	CASSRDGVTDTQYF
.	TRBV19	few	TRBJ2-5	TGTGCCAGTAGTATATACACGGAGCAAGAGACCCAGTACTTC	CASSIYTEQETQYF
TRBD2	TRBV2	many	TRBJ2-6	TGTGCCAGCAGTGAGCGGGGACTAGCGGGAGCTGGGGCCAACGTCCTGACTTTC	CASSERGLAGAGANVLTF
.	TRBV15	many	TRBJ2-1	TGTGCCACCAGCAGAGGGAGGGACTTCAGCTACAATGAGCAGTTCTTC	CATSRGRDFSYNEQFF
.	TRBV20-1	.	TRBJ2-1	TGCAGTGCTAAACAACTAACGAGCTACTACAATGAGCAGTTCTTC	CSAKQLTSYYNEQFF
.	TRBV20-1	once	TRBJ2-7	TGCAGTGCTACGGGAACTAGCATGAGGTTCAACGAGCAGTACTTC	CSATGTSMRFNEQYF
.	TRBV19	.	TRBJ1-3	TGTGCCAGTAGTGGAGTGGCTGGAAACACCATATATTTT	CASSGVAGNTIYF
.	TRBV6-5	many	TRBJ2-1	TGTGCCAGCAGTTACTCTTCTTTAGCAGAGCAGTTCTTC	CASSYSSLAEQFF
TRBD2	TRBV27	many	TRBJ2-1	TGTGCCAGCAGTTTAAGTCTAGCGGGAGTCGTCTACAATGAGCAGTTCTTC	CASSLSLAGVVYNEQFF
.	TRBV6-1	many	TRBJ2-2	TGTGCCAGCAGTAGAACACACACCGGGGAGCTGTTTTTT	CASSRTHTGELFF
TRBD1	TRBV7-2	many	TRBJ2-7	TGTGCCAGCAGCCCCCGGGACAGGGGAGACGAGCAGTACTTC	CASSPRDRGDEQYF
.	TRBV4-1	.	TRBJ2-2	TGCGCCAGCAGCCAAGATAGGGCTACCTGGGAGCTGTTTTTT	CASSQDRATWELFF
TRBD1	TRBV10-3	many	TRBJ2-1	TGTGCCATCAGAACAGACAGGGGGCTGGGGAATGAGCAGTTCTTC	CAIRTDRGLGNEQFF
.	TRBV28	many	TRBJ1-4	TGTGCCAGCAGTCCCTGGGCCGGGGAGGCAACTAATGAAAAACTGTTTTTT	CASSPWAGEATNEKLFF
.	TRBV20-1	many	TRBJ2-5	TGCAGTGCTAGGTCAGACGGAATTTTAGAGACCCAGTACTTC	CSARSDGILETQYF
.	TRBV19	many	TRBJ2-7	TGTGCCAGTAGTACTCCCAGGGGAAGTGGGGGTTACGAGCAGTACTTC	CASSTPRGSGGYEQYF
.	TRBV29-1	.	TRBJ2-7	TGCAGCGTTGTACTCGGGGGGCGCTACGAGCAGTACTTC	CSVVLGGRYEQYF